The rows below give T cell receptor beta chains drawn from one sample of a study of blood T cells in healthy people across ages. TCRdb ran MiXCR on the 5' RACE reads and lists one entry per CDR3 protein. The table records over a million distinct CDR3 sequences, around 59% of them present only once. The sample consisted of blood. The receptors originated from a man younger than 35 in good health. Each CDR3 is given with its conserved first and last residue. The D gene is left open where the match is weak. The listing skips clone size in some rows; elsewhere it reads once, few, many or a size class.

. | TRBJ1-2 | . | TRBV4-1 | CASSQEEGREYGYTF | TGCGCCAGCAGCCAAGAGGAGGGTCGGGAGTATGGCTACACCTTC
. | TRBJ2-1 | . | TRBV4-1 | CASSQYSGNEQFF | TGCGCCAGCAGCCAATATTCCGGGAATGAGCAGTTCTTC
. | TRBJ1-1 | . | TRBV4-3 | CASSQESGPKGTEAFF | TGCGCCAGCAGCCAAGAGTCGGGGCCCAAAGGCACTGAAGCTTTCTTT
. | TRBJ2-3 | TRBD2 | TRBV12-3/TRBV12-4 | CASRPTGGPADTQYF | TGTGCCAGCAGGCCTACGGGGGGGCCGGCAGATACGCAGTATTTT
. | TRBJ2-3 | . | TRBV7-6 | CASSLTVGDTQYF | TGTGCCAGCAGCTTAACGGTTGGAGATACGCAGTATTTT
. | TRBJ1-4 | . | TRBV4-1 | CASSQTPTNEKLFF | TGCGCCAGCAGCCAAACACCAACTAATGAAAAGCTGTTTTTT
. | TRBJ2-1 | . | TRBV27 | CASSLKWTSSYNEQFF | TGTGCCAGCAGTTTAAAGTGGACGAGCTCCTACAATGAGCAGTTCTTC
. | TRBJ2-2 | . | TRBV6-6 | CASSYGTSNTGGLFF | TGTGCCAGCAGTTACGGGACTTCGAACACCGGGGGGCTGTTTTTT
. | TRBJ2-1 | TRBD1 | TRBV7-9 | CASSSAGTGAYNEQFF | TGTGCCAGCAGCTCCGCAGGGACAGGGGCCTACAATGAGCAGTTCTTC
once | TRBJ1-5 | . | TRBV28 | CASSPSQPQHF | TGTGCCAGCAGTCCTTCTCAGCCCCAGCATTTT
. | TRBJ1-1 | . | TRBV6-5 | CASSNGVPGTEAFF | TGTGCCAGCAGTAACGGGGTGCCGGGCACTGAAGCTTTCTTT
. | TRBJ1-2 | . | TRBV20-1 | CSAYRGAMMRFYGYTF | TGCAGCGCTTATAGGGGGGCGATGATGCGCTTCTATGGCTACACCTTC
. | TRBJ2-1 | TRBD2 | TRBV7-9 | CASSLPRGGLAGEVLNEQFF | TGTGCCAGCAGCTTACCTCGGGGGGGACTAGCGGGAGAGGTCCTTAATGAGCAGTTCTTC
. | TRBJ2-7 | . | TRBV4-2 | CASSQGGSGARAYEQYF | TGTGCCAGCAGCCAAGGAGGCTCGGGGGCGCGGGCCTACGAGCAGTACTTC
once | TRBJ2-5 | . | TRBV9 | CASSVAAGAQETQYF | TGTGCCAGCAGCGTAGCTGCGGGGGCACAAGAGACCCAGTACTTC
. | TRBJ2-3 | TRBD2 | TRBV6-4 | CASSDAAGDTDTQYF | TGTGCCAGCAGTGACGCGGCGGGGGACACAGATACGCAGTATTTT
. | TRBJ2-3 | TRBD2 | TRBV9 | CASSVVLAGGLNTQYF | TGTGCCAGCAGCGTAGTTCTAGCGGGGGGGCTGAATACGCAGTATTTT
once | TRBJ1-1 | TRBD1 | TRBV27 | CASSPFGTGVTEAFF | TGTGCCAGCAGTCCCTTCGGGACAGGGGTTACTGAAGCTTTCTTT
. | TRBJ1-1 | . | TRBV25-1 | CASSWTSSTEAFF | TGTGCCAGCAGTTGGACGAGTAGCACTGAAGCTTTCTTT
. | TRBJ1-1 | TRBD1 | TRBV6-6 | CASSYSTGTGRTEAFF | TGTGCCAGCAGTTACTCGACCGGGACAGGGAGAACTGAAGCTTTCTTT
. | TRBJ2-7 | TRBD2 | TRBV14 | CASSPEPGTIYEQYF | TGTGCCAGCAGTCCCGAGCCAGGGACTATTTACGAGCAGTACTTC
. | TRBJ2-6 | TRBD2 | TRBV6-1 | CAGSESLGGGANVLTF | TGTGCCGGCAGTGAAAGTCTGGGAGGGGGGGCCAACGTCCTGACTTTC
. | TRBJ1-2 | . | TRBV11-2 | CASSSPPGRQANYGYTF | TGTGCCAGCAGCTCGCCCCCCGGGAGGCAGGCTAACTATGGCTACACCTTC
few | TRBJ2-1 | . | TRBV29-1 | CSVEWSEQEYNEQFF | TGCAGCGTTGAATGGTCGGAGCAAGAGTACAATGAGCAGTTCTTC
. | TRBJ2-1 | . | TRBV10-2 | CASSESGEDRTNGQFF | TGCGCCAGCAGTGAGTCGGGAGAAGACAGGACCAATGGGCAGTTCTTC
. | TRBJ2-5 | TRBD2 | TRBV20-1 | CSAREPTSVYRQETQYF | TGCAGTGCTAGAGAACCAACTAGCGTGTATCGACAAGAGACCCAGTACTTC
. | TRBJ2-3 | . | TRBV20-1 | CSVGHREDTQYF | TGCAGTGTCGGACACCGGGAAGATACGCAGTATTTT
. | TRBJ2-7 | TRBD1 | TRBV14 | CASRHSGQVYEQYF | TGTGCCAGCAGGCATTCGGGACAGGTCTACGAGCAGTACTTC
few | TRBJ2-7 | . | TRBV2 | CASMVTYEQYF | TGTGCCAGCATGGTTACCTACGAGCAGTACTTC
. | TRBJ2-5 | TRBD1 | TRBV3-1 | CASSQETGGGQETQYF | TGTGCCAGCAGCCAAGAAACAGGGGGCGGTCAAGAGACCCAGTACTTC
. | TRBJ2-5 | TRBD2 | TRBV7-6 | CASSWLADGEETQYF | TGTGCCAGCAGCTGGCTAGCGGATGGGGAGGAGACCCAGTACTTC
. | TRBJ1-1 | . | TRBV7-9 | CASSVPPEQHEAFF | TGTGCCAGCAGCGTACCCCCAGAACAGCACGAAGCTTTCTTT
. | TRBJ2-2 | TRBD2 | TRBV4-1 | CASSPRSGSSEDTGELFF | TGCGCCAGCAGCCCTCGTAGCGGGAGTTCTGAGGACACCGGGGAGCTGTTTTTT
few | TRBJ2-3 | . | TRBV20-1 | CSARGEASTDTQYF | TGCAGTGCTAGGGGCGAGGCGAGCACAGATACGCAGTATTTT
. | TRBJ2-1 | . | TRBV20-1 | CSAKKADQQFF | TGCAGTGCTAAAAAGGCGGACCAGCAGTTCTTC
. | TRBJ1-1 | TRBD1 | TRBV2 | CASRTRTGRDTEAFF | TGTGCCAGCAGAACTCGGACAGGGAGGGACACTGAAGCTTTCTTT
. | TRBJ2-7 | . | TRBV2 | CASSEQASSGYEQYF | TGTGCCAGCAGTGAACAGGCTAGCTCGGGATACGAGCAGTACTTC
many | TRBJ2-1 | . | TRBV25-1 | CASRGSSYNEQFF | TGTGCCAGCCGGGGCAGCTCCTACAATGAGCAGTTCTTC
. | TRBJ1-2 | . | TRBV4-1 | CASSRGGSGGYTF | TGCGCCAGCAGCCGTGGGGGGTCTGGTGGCTACACCTTC
. | TRBJ2-1 | TRBD2 | TRBV7-6 | CASSPSGTNEQFF | TGTGCCAGCAGCCCTAGCGGGACAAATGAGCAGTTCTTC
. | TRBJ2-3 | . | TRBV7-2 | CASSLLGGDTDTQYF | TGTGCCAGCAGCTTATTAGGGGGGGACACAGATACGCAGTATTTT
. | TRBJ1-5 | TRBD1 | TRBV12-3/TRBV12-4 | CASRSGTGDQPQHF | TGTGCCAGCAGGTCCGGGACAGGTGATCAGCCCCAGCATTTT